Presented here are 29 T cell receptor beta chains from one specimen sequenced in a study of neoadjuvant anti-PD-1 for oral cavity cancer. The time point: after neoadjuvant nivolumab, at surgical resection. TCRdb's copy holds only in-frame clones and misses some; the assay was immunoSEQ multiplex PCR. Here the sample spans over 65,000 clones, less than 90% being singletons. Specimen: PBMCs, collected after nivolumab (anti-PD-1) treatment. The receptors here all came from a person aged 40-85 years with oral cavity squamous cell carcinoma.

This clone appeared once. The chain uses TRBV6-5 and TRBJ1-2; D is undetermined. V was trimmed by 2 bases and J by 7 bases, leaving 8 bases between them. The CDR3 runs 12 residues. CDR1 and CDR2 from the germline V gene are MNHEY and SVGAGI. The CDR3 region is CASSYGSVGYTF. As DNA, the CDR3 is TGTGCCAGCAGTTACGGATCGGTTGGCTACACCTTC.

The V call is TRBV4-1, the J call TRBJ2-7; either TRBD1 or TRBD2 may supply D (5 bases each). The ends were cut back, 1 base at V and 0 bases at J, with 10 bases in the middle. The length of the CDR3 is 15 residues. Germline assignment: CDR1 MGHRA and CDR2 YSYEKL. Here the CDR3 reads CASSQVPGSSYEQYF. The CDR3 DNA follows: TGCGCCAGCAGCCAAGTCCCAGGGAGCTCCTACGAGCAGTACTTC.

This clone occurred once. V is TRBV4-1 and J is TRBJ2-2, with D hard to call. The germline CDR1 and CDR2 sequences are MGHRA and YSYEKL. Between the trimmed V and J ends, which lost 0 bases and 2 bases, there was a span of 16 bases. The CDR3 sequence is 18 residues long. The CDR3 region has the DNA TGCGCCAGCAGCCAAGAAGTTAGCCAGCGAAGAAACACCGGGGAGCTGTTTTTT. Translation: CASSQEVSQRRNTGELFF.

V usage is TRBV6-5 and J usage is TRBJ1-2, with 8 bases fitting TRBD1. The CDR3 covers 15 residues. J was trimmed by 6 bases and V by 0 bases; bases with no gene match: 6. Looked up from germline, CDR1 is MNHEY and CDR2 is SVGAGI. As DNA, the CDR3 is TGTGCCAGCAGTTACTCGATCCAGGGGGCAAATGGCTACACCTTC. It is translated as CASSYSIQGANGYTF.

V usage is TRBV4-2 and J usage is TRBJ2-5; 10 bases fit TRBD2. V lost 4 bases to trimming and J lost 3 bases; unmatched junction nucleotides: 2. The CDR3 contains 14 residues. Germline V gives CDR1 LGHNA, CDR2 YNFKEQ. CDR3 DNA: TGTGCCAGCAGCCCAGGACTAGCGGAAGAGACCCAGTACTTC. Its protein product is CASSPGLAEETQYF.

The chain couples TRBV6-5 to TRBJ2-7; 10 bases map to TRBD1. The germline CDR1 and CDR2 sequences are MNHEY and SVGAGI. The CDR3 has 16 residues. With 4 bases clipped from V and 2 bases from J, the junction kept 8 bases outside the gene matches. This CDR3 reads CASSLGQGRTPYEQYF. The CDR3 nucleotides are TGTGCCAGCAGTTTGGGACAGGGGAGAACCCCCTACGAGCAGTACTTC.

This clone was recorded a few times. The V gene is TRBV10-1, the J gene TRBJ2-5; 7 bases are shared with TRBD1. Looked up from germline, CDR1 is WNHNN and CDR2 is SYGVQD (reference sequence). CDR3 length: 13 residues. V shed 4 bases, J shed 2 bases, and the junction held 1 base outside the gene matches. CDR3 region: CASSAGQQETQYF. Here the CDR3 DNA reads TGCGCCAGCAGTGCGGGACAGCAAGAGACCCAGTACTTC.

The chain carries TRBV7-2 and TRBJ2-6, with no clear D. Germline CDR1 is SGHTA and CDR2 is FQGNSA. CDR3 length: 16 amino acids. Trimming left V 7 bases short and J 0 bases short, with 13 bases between. The CDR3 nucleotides are TGTGCCAGCACCAAATCCCCGGGCTCTGGGGCCAACGTCCTGACTTTC. Its translation: CASTKSPGSGANVLTF.

The rearrangement uses TRBV19 and TRBJ1-2, with D uncertain. This CDR3 is 16 amino acids long. Deletions cut 3 bases from V and 0 bases from J, with 14 bases between. The germline V gene encodes CDR1 LNHDA and CDR2 SQIVND (reference sequence). The CDR3: CASSIGGVGPNYGYTF. CDR3 coding DNA: TGTGCCAGTAGTATTGGTGGCGTTGGGCCTAACTATGGCTACACCTTC.

This clone was observed a few times. The chain combines TRBV28 with TRBJ2-7; 8 bases fit TRBD1. Germline CDR1 MDHEN, CDR2 SYDVKM. This CDR3 region has 18 residues. The J segment lost 4 bases and the V segment lost 3 bases, leaving 17 bases of the junction unmatched. This CDR3 is CASSFSLVLGQALYEQYF. CDR3 sequence (DNA): TGTGCCAGCAGTTTCAGCTTGGTATTGGGACAGGCCTTATACGAGCAGTACTTC.

The chain has TRBV5-4 and TRBJ2-3; 10 nucleotides agree with TRBD2. V lost 4 bases, J lost 2 bases, and 4 bases stayed unmatched. The CDR3 has 15 amino acids. CDR1 and CDR2 (germline): SGHNT, YYREEE (reference sequence). CDR3 residues: CASSLTSGSTDTQYF. The DNA for the CDR3 is TGTGCCAGCAGCCTGACTAGCGGGTCCACAGATACGCAGTATTTT.

The J gene is TRBJ2-7, the V gene TRBV6-5, with 7 bases identical to TRBD2. The CDR3 spans 13 residues. The J segment lost 3 bases and the V segment lost 8 bases, leaving 7 bases of the junction unmatched. Germline V gene sequence: CDR1 MNHEY, CDR2 SVGAGI. The CDR3 DNA is TGTGCCAGCCACAAATGGGGGGGCTACGAGCAGTACTTC. Encoded protein: CASHKWGGYEQYF.

The chain uses TRBV5-4 and TRBJ1-1; 7 bases align to TRBD1. The V segment lost 4 bases and the J segment 1 base; nucleotides outside the gene matches: 10. This CDR3 has 16 residues. The germline gives CDR1 SGHNT, CDR2 YYREEE (reference sequence). The CDR3, as DNA: TGTGCCAGCAGCGATACAGGGGACGGAGGGAACACTGAAGCTTTCTTT. The encoded protein is CASSDTGDGGNTEAFF.

This rearrangement joins TRBV10-2 to TRBJ2-1; 9 bases map to TRBD1. Germline V gene data show CDR1 as WSHSY and CDR2 as SAAADI. V lost 2 bases, J lost 4 bases, and 6 bases stayed unmatched. CDR3 length: 16 residues. Here the CDR3 reads CASSEADRGYYNEQFF. The CDR3, as DNA: TGCGCCAGCAGTGAGGCGGACAGGGGATATTACAATGAGCAGTTCTTC.

This chain uses TRBV5-1 with TRBJ1-2; the D gene is possibly TRBD1 (6 bases). V was pared by 4 bases and J by 6 bases, with 19 bases between. The CDR3 spans 15 residues. The germline gives CDR1 SGHRS, CDR2 YFSETQ. The CDR3 DNA follows: TGCGCCAGCAGCAGCCAGGGGAGGAGTGGAGATGGCTACACCTTC. Translated, it gives CASSSQGRSGDGYTF.

This sequence joins TRBV5-1 and TRBJ2-1, with 10 bases identical to TRBD2. V gave up 4 bases and J gave up 3 bases; unmatched junction bases: 4. Per germline, CDR1 SGHRS and CDR2 YFSETQ. The CDR3 length is 15 residues. CDR3 residues: CASSTSGENYNEQFF. DNA of the CDR3: TGCGCCAGCAGCACTAGCGGGGAGAACTACAATGAGCAGTTCTTC.

The genes are TRBV10-3 and TRBJ1-2; D not resolved. CDR3 size: 12 residues. V lost 8 bases, J lost 0 bases, and 7 bases lay in between. Germline CDR1 and CDR2: ENHRY and SYGVKD. CDR3 bases: TGTGCCATCGGCGAGGCTAACTATGGCTACACCTTC. This gives the protein CAIGEANYGYTF.

The genes are TRBV7-6 and TRBJ2-7; the match to TRBD1 covers 7 bases. The CDR3 consists of 16 residues. V was pared by 5 bases and J by 2 bases, with 12 bases of the junction left unmatched. Germline CDR1 SGHVS, CDR2 FNYEAQ. In DNA, the CDR3 is TGTGCCAGCAGCCAAAACTGGGACAGCGAAGCCTACGAGCAGTACTTC. Amino acid sequence: CASSQNWDSEAYEQYF. The whole variable domain, remainder taken from reference TRBV7-6 and TRBJ2-7, is GAGVSQSPRYKVTKRGQDVALRCDPISGHVSLYWYRQALGQGPEFLTYFNYEAQQDKSGLPNDRFSAERPEGSISTLTIQRTEQRDSAMYRCASSQNWDSEAYEQYFGPGTRLTVT.

The chain couples TRBV21-1 to TRBJ2-7; TRBD1 was called by the table and not checked on the DNA. TRBV21-1 is deemed a pseudogene. The CDR3 consists of 15 residues. This CDR3 is CASSKQWQASYEQYF. The CDR3, as DNA: TGTGCCAGCAGCAAACAGTGGCAGGCCTCCTACGAGCAGTACTTC.

The chain is built from TRBV4-1 and TRBJ1-2, with a weak D call TRBD1 (5 bases). This CDR3 comprises 16 residues. V shed 3 bases and J shed 1 base, with 15 bases lying between them. The germline gives CDR1 MGHRA, CDR2 YSYEKL. This CDR3 is CASSHPMGGNNYGYTF. CDR3 coding DNA: TGCGCCAGCAGCCACCCTATGGGGGGGAATAACTATGGCTACACCTTC.

The chain links TRBV11-2 to TRBJ1-5; 7 bases are a match to TRBD1. From germline, CDR1 is SGHAT and CDR2 FQNNGV. This CDR3 has 14 residues. The junction had 7 bases not matched to a gene; V was cut back by 5 bases and J by 6 bases. The CDR3 coding sequence is TGTGCCAGCAGCCTACAGGGGAATGGTCAGCCCCAGCATTTT. Translated: CASSLQGNGQPQHF. The full variable domain, rest sourced from reference TRBV11-2 and TRBJ1-5, is EAGVAQSPRYKIIEKRQSVAFWCNPISGHATLYWYQQILGQGPKLLIQFQNNGVVDDSQLPKDRFSAERLKGVDSTLKIQPAKLEDSAVYLCASSLQGNGQPQHFGDGTRLSIL.

The gene calls are TRBV5-1 and TRBJ1-2; D possibly corresponds to TRBD1 (5 bases). V lost 2 bases, J lost 0 bases, and 8 bases lay in between. CDR1 and CDR2 (germline): SGHRS, YFSETQ. CDR3 size: 14 residues. CDR3 nucleotides: TGCGCCAGCAGCTTTGGGGGACCTAACTATGGCTACACCTTC. Translation gives CASSFGGPNYGYTF.

The chain carries TRBV4-1 and TRBJ1-1; 8 bases fit TRBD1. The germline V gene has CDR1 MGHRA and CDR2 YSYEKL. The CDR3 has 15 residues. Trimming took 6 bases from V and 5 from J; bases not matched to a gene: 11. CDR3 residues: CASRPWQGARTEAFF. For the CDR3, the DNA is TGCGCCAGCAGGCCCTGGCAGGGGGCCAGGACTGAAGCTTTCTTT.

This clone was found a few times. This CDR3 is also generated by other DNA sequences in the sample. This chain's CDR3 is CASSYSGGNTEAFF. The CDR3 DNA follows: TGTGCCAGCAGTTACAGTGGGGGGAACACTGAAGCTTTCTTT. This rearrangement joins TRBV6-5 to TRBJ1-1, with D possibly TRBD1 on 5 matching bases. Germline assignment: CDR1 MNHEY and CDR2 SVGAGI. This CDR3 region has 14 residues. Deletions cut 2 bases from V and 1 base from J, with 8 bases between.

The rearrangement joins TRBV9 to TRBJ1-2; 7 bases are shared with TRBD1. Trimming at V came to 4 bases and at J to 2 bases, leaving 8 bases not matched to a gene. The CDR3 length is 15 residues. Germline values: CDR1 SGDLS, CDR2 YYNGEE. The CDR3 reads CASSPQGRTNYGYTF. The DNA of the CDR3 is TGTGCCAGCAGCCCACAGGGGCGGACGAACTATGGCTACACCTTC.

This clone was counted between two and nine times. Different DNA sequences within this sample yield the same CDR3. The chain is built from TRBV9 and TRBJ1-1; no clear D gene. The germline V gene has CDR1 SGDLS and CDR2 YYNGEE. CDR3 length: 14 residues. V lost 0 bases and J lost 1, with 7 bases in between. CDR3 nucleotide sequence: TGTGCCAGCAGCGTAGGGTGGGAGAACACTGAAGCTTTCTTT. It is translated as CASSVGWENTEAFF.

CDR3 amino acids: CSVEQTGFDEQYF. CDR3 DNA: TGCAGCGTTGAACAGACAGGGTTCGACGAGCAGTACTTC. The V gene is TRBV29-1, the J gene TRBJ2-7; 7 bases map to TRBD1. This CDR3 comprises 13 residues. CDR1 and CDR2 from the germline V gene are SQVTM and ANQGSEA. With V trimmed by 2 bases and J by 5 bases, 6 bases remained unmatched.

The gene calls are TRBV6-1 and TRBJ2-1, with 9 positions matching TRBD1. Germline V gene data show CDR1 as MNHNS and CDR2 as SASEGT. The CDR3 spans 13 residues. V gave up 6 bases and J gave up 5 bases; unmatched junction bases: 2. The DNA of the CDR3 is TGTGCCAGCAGCTGGACAGGGGACAATGAGCAGTTCTTC. Its protein is CASSWTGDNEQFF.

This clone has a single count. This chain joins TRBV5-1 and TRBJ2-1, with D unclear. Germline CDR1 reads SGHRS; CDR2 reads YFSETQ. The CDR3 spans 16 residues. V lost 0 bases and J lost 7, with 17 bases in between. The CDR3, as DNA: TGCGCCAGCAGCTTGGTAATCGGGTCCAAAGGGAATGAGCAGTTCTTC. Protein: CASSLVIGSKGNEQFF. Combining the CDR3 with reference TRBV5-1 and TRBJ2-1 gives the whole variable domain KAGVTQTPRYLIKTRGQQVTLSCSPISGHRSVSWYQQTPGQGLQFLFEYFSETQRNKGNFPGRFSGRQFSNSRSEMNVSTLELGDSALYLCASSLVIGSKGNEQFFGPGTRLTVL.